This TCR beta chain came from a study of T cell changes during pregnancy in multiple sclerosis. Measured with immunoSEQ multiplex PCR; TCRdb has only the in-frame clones, and not every one. Here the sample spans around 70,000 clones, 91% being singletons. Germline V lookup: CDR1 MNHEY, CDR2 SVGAGI. Trimming removed 0 bases at V and 5 bases at J, with 5 bases between. The CDR3 runs to 13 residues. The sequenced sample was peripheral blood, obtained in the second trimester of pregnancy. The origin of this receptor is a female donor with multiple sclerosis, enrolled in a pregnancy study. The chain joins TRBV6-5 to TRBJ2-1; weak D call: TRBD1 (5 bases). The CDR3 DNA is TGTGCCAGCAGTTACTCGGACAACAATGAGCAGTTCTTC. This gives the protein CASSYSDNNEQFF.